This T cell receptor beta chain originates from a study of cytomegalovirus exposure and HLA in healthy donors. This CDR3 has 13 residues. The V end was cut by 3 bases, the J end by 8 bases, with 8 bases between. Germline values: CDR1 MNHNS, CDR2 SASEGT. These donors were members of the approximately 120-subject validation cohort, a group separate from the approximately 670-subject first cohort. Profiling relied on immunoSEQ multiplex PCR, and the TCRdb table lists in-frame clones only, not all of them. This sample has around 150,000 clones, with about 89% found just once. The receptor comes from a woman aged 18-29 years in good health and CMV-seropositive. The chain links TRBV6-1 to TRBJ1-6; D might be TRBD1 (5 bases). Sample: PBMCs. Here the CDR3 DNA reads TGTGCCAGCAGTGACAGGGCTCATTCACCCCTCCACTTT. It translates to CASSDRAHSPLHF.